This TCR beta chain came from a study of cytomegalovirus exposure and HLA in healthy donors. Across the study: Genotyping of about 400 donors showed that 65% to 90% belonged to the Caucasian-associated ancestry cluster.

The PCR had 60 Vbeta and 13 Jbeta primers. Assay: immunoSEQ multiplex PCR; the TCRdb copy retains only in-frame clones and omits some. The table has 150,000 to 200,000 clones, 77% seen once. Concerning this clone: Its antigen remains unidentified.

V was clipped by 5 bases and J by 8 bases; unmatched bases: 11. Germline CDR1 reads SNHLY; CDR2 reads FYNNEI. The CDR3 runs 14 residues. Overall study findings and caveats: It was in a later analysis that TCR association rates were seen to vary by HLA locus, highest for DRB1 and lowest for HLA-C. High specificity and sensitivity for cytomegalovirus status were reported for the classifier. Being productive about 87% or about 30% of the time was typical of most TCR beta V segments in an earlier analysis.

The chain recombines TRBV2 with TRBJ1-2; 7 nucleotides line up with TRBD1. The material sequenced was PBMCs. The origin of this receptor is a woman aged 25 to 39 in good health and CMV-seropositive. The CDR3 loop reads CASSKTGMPEGYTF. In DNA, the CDR3 is TGTGCCAGCAGTAAGACAGGGATGCCCGAAGGCTACACCTTC.